The clone carrying this T cell receptor (beta chain) showed up just once. Its target is not known. Trimming stripped 1 base from V and 0 bases from J, with 10 bases between. Germline V gives CDR1 SNHLY, CDR2 FYNNEI. The CDR3 is made up of 17 amino acids. The sample is drawn from a study of Ad26.COV2.S vaccination and SARS-CoV-2 variants. Across the study: Administration of Ad26.COV2.S was intramuscular, either once or twice 56 days apart.

Treatment defined: some 20 received Ad26.COV2.S at low or high dose, single or two shots; roughly five received placebo; per-sample allocation not given. Specimens were obtained on day 63 following the first vaccine or placebo injection. Boston hosted the donor, who was an adult aged 18-55 years. The administered vaccine (an Ad26 vector) expressed Wuhan-strain SARS-CoV-2 spike. Profiling relied on immunoSEQ multiplex PCR, and the TCRdb table lists in-frame clones only, not all of them. Of some 640,000 clones listed, around 90% were seen once; the top ten hold about 1.5%. Findings and caveats of the study: Spike-specific TCR breadth was greater in vaccine than placebo recipients.

The sample consisted of peripheral blood, taken in a trial of Ad26.COV2.S vaccine versus placebo. The rearrangement uses TRBV2 and TRBJ2-6; D not resolved. The origin of this receptor is a person aged 18-65 years who received the Ad26.COV2.S COVID-19 vaccine or a placebo. CDR3 loop: CASSEDSPFSGANVLTF. The CDR3 DNA sequence: TGTGCCAGCAGTGAAGACAGTCCCTTCTCTGGGGCCAACGTCCTGACTTTC.